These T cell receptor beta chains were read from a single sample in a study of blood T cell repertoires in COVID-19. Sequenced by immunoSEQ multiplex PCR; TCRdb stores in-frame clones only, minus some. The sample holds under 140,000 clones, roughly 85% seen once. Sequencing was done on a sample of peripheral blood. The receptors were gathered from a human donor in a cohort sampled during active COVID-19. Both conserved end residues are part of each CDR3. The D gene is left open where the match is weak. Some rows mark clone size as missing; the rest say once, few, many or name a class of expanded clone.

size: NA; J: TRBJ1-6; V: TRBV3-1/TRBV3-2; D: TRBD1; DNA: TGTGCCAGCAGCCAAGATGACAGGGAATCACCCCTCCACTTT; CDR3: CASSQDDRESPLHF
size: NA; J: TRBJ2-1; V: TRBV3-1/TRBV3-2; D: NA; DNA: TGTGCCAGCAGCCAAGGTATTGATGAGCAGTTCTTC; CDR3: CASSQGIDEQFF
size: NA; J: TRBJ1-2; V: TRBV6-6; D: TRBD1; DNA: TGTGCCAGCAGGTTTCGTGGACAGGGACGTTATGGCTACACCTTC; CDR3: CASRFRGQGRYGYTF
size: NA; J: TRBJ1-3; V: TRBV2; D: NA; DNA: TGTGCCAGCAGTGAACTGCAGGGTTTGTTCTCTGGAAACACCATATATTTT; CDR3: CASSELQGLFSGNTIYF
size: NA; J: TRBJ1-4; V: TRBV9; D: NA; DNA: TGTGCCAGCAGCGCATCAGACAGGTCTAATGAAAAACTGTTTTTT; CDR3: CASSASDRSNEKLFF
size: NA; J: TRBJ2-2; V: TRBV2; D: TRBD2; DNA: TGTGCCAGTAAGAGCGGGGACACCGGGGAGCTGTTTTTT; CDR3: CASKSGDTGELFF
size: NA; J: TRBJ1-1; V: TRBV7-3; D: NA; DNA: TGTGCCAGCAGCTACGACACGGGGGGGATGATGAACACTGAAGCTTTCTTT; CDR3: CASSYDTGGMMNTEAFF
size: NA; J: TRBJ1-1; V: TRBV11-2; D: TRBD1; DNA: TGTGCCAGCAGCTCACGACAGGGGGGGAGGAACACTGAAGCTTTCTTT; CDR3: CASSSRQGGRNTEAFF
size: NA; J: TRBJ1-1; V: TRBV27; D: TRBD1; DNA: TGTGCCAGCAGTTTGAGATTTACAGGGGGGAACACTGAAGCTTTCTTT; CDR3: CASSLRFTGGNTEAFF
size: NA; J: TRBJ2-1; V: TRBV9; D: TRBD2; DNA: TGTGCCAGCAGCGTAGGGTCTAGCGGTTACAATGAGCAGTTCTTC; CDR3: CASSVGSSGYNEQFF
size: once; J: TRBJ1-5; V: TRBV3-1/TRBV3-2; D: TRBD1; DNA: TGTGCCAGCAGCGCCGGACAGGGCAGCCAGCCCCAGCATTTT; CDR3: CASSAGQGSQPQHF
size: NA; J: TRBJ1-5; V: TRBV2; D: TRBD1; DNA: TGTGCCAGCAGTGAAACGGGACAGGGGGCGTCGGCCCAGCATTTT; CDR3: CASSETGQGASAQHF
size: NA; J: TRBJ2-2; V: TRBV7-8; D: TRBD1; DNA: TGTGCCAGCAGCCCCCGGGACAGGGGACCTTACGACACCGGGGAGCTGTTTTTT; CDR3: CASSPRDRGPYDTGELFF
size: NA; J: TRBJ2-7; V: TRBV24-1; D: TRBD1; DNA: TGTGCCACCAGTGCCACAGGGGGCCCTTACGAGCAGTACTTC; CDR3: CATSATGGPYEQYF
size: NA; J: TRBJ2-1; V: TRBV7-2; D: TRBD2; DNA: TGTGCCAGCAGCTCCCGGGGGGGTCTCCCGCAGTTCTTC; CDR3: CASSSRGGLPQFF
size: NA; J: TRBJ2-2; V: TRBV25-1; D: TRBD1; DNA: TGTGCCAGCAGACAGGGGGACGGCGGGGAGCTGTTTTTT; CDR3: CASRQGDGGELFF
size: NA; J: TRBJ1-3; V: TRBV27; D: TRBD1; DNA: TGTGCCAGCAGCAGGGGGTCTGGAAACACCATATATTTT; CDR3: CASSRGSGNTIYF
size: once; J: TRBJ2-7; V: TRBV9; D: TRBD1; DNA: TGTGCCAGCAGCGTTGGGACAGGGACCTACGAGCAGTACTTC; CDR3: CASSVGTGTYEQYF
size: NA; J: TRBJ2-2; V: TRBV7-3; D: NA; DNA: TGTGCCAGCAGCGCGGGCCCGGGGTTCTTCGACACCGGGGAGCTGTTTTTT; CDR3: CASSAGPGFFDTGELFF
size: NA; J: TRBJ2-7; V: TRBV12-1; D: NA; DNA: TGTGCCAGCAGCCAACCGGAAAGAATAGCGGGTTCGACCTACGAGCAGTACTTC; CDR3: CASSQPERIAGSTYEQYF
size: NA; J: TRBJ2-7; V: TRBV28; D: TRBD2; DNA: TGTGCCAGCAGTGCCGGGACTAGCGGGGGCTACGAGCAGTACTTC; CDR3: CASSAGTSGGYEQYF
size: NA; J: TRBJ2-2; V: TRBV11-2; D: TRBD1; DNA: TGTGCCAGCAGCTCGCGGGACAGGGGGCACGGGGAGCTGTTTTTT; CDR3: CASSSRDRGHGELFF
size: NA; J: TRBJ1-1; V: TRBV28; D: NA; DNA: TGTGCCATCAGCCCCGGGTCCGGGTCCCGTAACACTGAAGCTTTCTTT; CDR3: CAISPGSGSRNTEAFF
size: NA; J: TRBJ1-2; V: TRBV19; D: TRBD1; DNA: TGTGCCAGTAGTATCCTCGGGACAGGGGGCGGAGGCTACACCTTC; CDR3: CASSILGTGGGGYTF
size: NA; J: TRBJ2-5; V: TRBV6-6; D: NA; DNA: TGTGCCAGCAGTTACTTCACCGGGACACAAGAGACCCAGTACTTC; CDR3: CASSYFTGTQETQYF
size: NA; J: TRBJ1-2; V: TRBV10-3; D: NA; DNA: TGTGCCATCAGGACCCTTTACGAAGAAGAGCGGGACTATGGCTACACCTTC; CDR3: CAIRTLYEEERDYGYTF
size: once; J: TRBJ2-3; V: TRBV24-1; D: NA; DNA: TGTGCCACCAGCGTTTACAGGACAGTAACAGATACGCAGTATTTT; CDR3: CATSVYRTVTDTQYF
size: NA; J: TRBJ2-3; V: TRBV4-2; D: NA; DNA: TGTGCCAGCAGCCAGGGGGGTGATACGCAGTATTTT; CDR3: CASSQGGDTQYF
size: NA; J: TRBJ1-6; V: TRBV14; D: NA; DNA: TGTGCCAGCAGCCAAGAGAAAGGGGTTAATTCACCCCTCCACTTT; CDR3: CASSQEKGVNSPLHF
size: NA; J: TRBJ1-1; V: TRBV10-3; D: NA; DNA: TGTGCCATCAGTCCAGGGAAAATCCACACTGAAGCTTTCTTT; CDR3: CAISPGKIHTEAFF
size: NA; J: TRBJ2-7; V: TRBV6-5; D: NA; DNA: TGTGCCAGCAGCAAGGGGAGGCCCTACGAGCAGTACTTC; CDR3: CASSKGRPYEQYF
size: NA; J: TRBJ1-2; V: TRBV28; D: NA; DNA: TGTGCCAGCACCCTGGGGGGAAAGGCTAACTATGGCTACACCTTC; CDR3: CASTLGGKANYGYTF
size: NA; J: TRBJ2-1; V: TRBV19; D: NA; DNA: TGTGCCAGTAGACTCACCGACAGGCCGGAGCAGTTCTTC; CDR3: CASRLTDRPEQFF
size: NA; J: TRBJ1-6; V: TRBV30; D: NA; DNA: TGTGCCTGGAGCCCGTTTTTTCCCCGGGGGGGCGATTCACCCCTCCACTTT; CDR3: CAWSPFFPRGGDSPLHF
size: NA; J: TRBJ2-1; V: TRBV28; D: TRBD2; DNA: TGTGCCAGCAGTACCTCTACTAGCGGGAGAGGATGGGTCGGCAATGAGCAGTTCTTC; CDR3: CASSTSTSGRGWVGNEQFF
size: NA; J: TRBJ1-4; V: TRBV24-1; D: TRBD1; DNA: TGTGCCACCAGTACAGGGGGTATTAATGAAAAACTGTTTTTT; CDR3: CATSTGGINEKLFF
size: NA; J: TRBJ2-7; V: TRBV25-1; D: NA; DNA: TGTGCCAGCAATCCCCGGGACACCGCACGGCAGTACTTC; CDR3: CASNPRDTARQYF
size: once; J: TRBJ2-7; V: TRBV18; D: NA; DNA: TGTGCCAGCTCCCAAGGACAGACCTACGAGCAGTACTTC; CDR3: CASSQGQTYEQYF
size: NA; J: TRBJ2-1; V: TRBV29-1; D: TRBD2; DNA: TGCAGCGTTGCCCGGACTAGCGGGGGGCCGGGGAATGAGCAGTTCTTC; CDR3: CSVARTSGGPGNEQFF
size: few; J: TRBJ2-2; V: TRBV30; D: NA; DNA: TGTGCCTGGGTGAGGTACGCGAACACCGGGGAGCTGTTTTTT; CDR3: CAWVRYANTGELFF
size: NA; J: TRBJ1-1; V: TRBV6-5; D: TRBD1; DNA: TGTGCCAGCCTTAGAGCGGCAGGGGGCACTGAAGCTTTCTTT; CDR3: CASLRAAGGTEAFF
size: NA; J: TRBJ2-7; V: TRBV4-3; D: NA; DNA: TGCGCCAGCAGCCAAGACAGGGGAGACTACGAGCAGTACTTC; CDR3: CASSQDRGDYEQYF
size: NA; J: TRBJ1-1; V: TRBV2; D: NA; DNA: TGTGCCAGCAGTGGTCTTTTGGGCGACACTGAAGCTTTCTTT; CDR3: CASSGLLGDTEAFF
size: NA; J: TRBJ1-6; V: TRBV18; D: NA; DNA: TGTGCCAGCTCACCTACAGGGCCCCCATTTTATAATTCACCCCTCCACTTT; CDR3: CASSPTGPPFYNSPLHF
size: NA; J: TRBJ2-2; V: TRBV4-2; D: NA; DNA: TGTGCCAGCAGCCCCCGACAAGACGTAAGACCCTCCGCGAACACCGGGGAGCTGTTTTTT; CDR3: CASSPRQDVRPSANTGELFF
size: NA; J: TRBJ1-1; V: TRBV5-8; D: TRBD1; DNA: TGTGCCAGCAGCTGGGACAGGAGAACTGAAGCTTTCTTT; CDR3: CASSWDRRTEAFF
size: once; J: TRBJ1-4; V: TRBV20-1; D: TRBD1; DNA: TGCAGTGCTAGTTCCCCCGGGACAGGGGAGGGAAAACTGTTTTTT; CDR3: CSASSPGTGEGKLFF
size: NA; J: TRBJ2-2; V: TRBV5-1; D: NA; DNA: TGCGCCAGCAGCCCCGCGGCCGGCGGGGAGCTGTTTTTT; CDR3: CASSPAAGGELFF
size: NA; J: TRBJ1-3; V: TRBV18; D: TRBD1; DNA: TGTGCCAGCTCACCTCGTGACAGGGCAAGCTCTGGAAACACCATATATTTT; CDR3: CASSPRDRASSGNTIYF
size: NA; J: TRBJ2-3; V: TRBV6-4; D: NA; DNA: TGTGCCAGCAGTGGCAGGGTCACAGATACGCAGTATTTT; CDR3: CASSGRVTDTQYF
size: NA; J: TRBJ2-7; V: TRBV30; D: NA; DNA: TGTGCCTGGAGTGCCCAGGGGTTCGAGCAGTACTTC; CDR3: CAWSAQGFEQYF